This TCR beta chain was obtained from a study of T cells in localized non-small cell lung cancer (TCRdb year 2020). Regarding the study in general: The study analyzed T cell repertoires of 200 to 300 early-stage NSCLC patients, comparing tumors and uninvolved tumor-adjacent lungs. The cohort comprised some 220 treatment-naïve NSCLC patients with resected, localized lung tumors. NSCLC patients had a mean age of around 70 years, and around 140 were male and about 98 female. The paper's findings and limits, for the study overall: Higher T cell density in blood was associated with longer overall survival, whereas higher clonality in adjacent lung was associated with shorter survival. The highest T cell clonality was observed in uninvolved tumor-adjacent lung, where clonality exceeded that of tumor, suggesting that antigenic responses were more focused in uninvolved tumor-adjacent lung. Because the study design was exploratory, TCR variables were selected using unadjusted p-values without false-discovery rate correction. A median of about 50 of the top 100 tumor clones turned up in the paired uninvolved adjacent lung, and some 27 of those clones also ranked among the top 100 of that same adjacent lung. Because multi-region tumor sequencing was not done, intratumor heterogeneity could not be ruled out.

At diagnosis, peripheral blood, uninvolved tumor-adjacent lung and tumor were collected and stored as a combination of fresh-frozen and FFPE material. For TCR repertoire profiling, blood samples were analyzed as peripheral blood mononuclear cells. The immunoSEQ Assay was used to sequence TCR beta CDR3 regions from DNA. The original pipeline was this. T cell density was computed as TCR beta template counts normalized to usable DNA estimated by amplifying housekeeping genes. Richness was estimated using the preseqR package, with extrapolation to 400,000 templates for PBMC samples and to 120,000 templates for tissue samples. Clonality was taken to be one minus Pielou's evenness. Differential abundance testing on productive amino-acid clonotypes, with a minimum total count of 5 and an alpha of 0.1, was used to identify tissue-enriched TCRs. Repertoire overlap between compartments was quantified with the Jaccard Index and Morisita Overlap Index. GLIPH grouped TCR beta CDR3s together with public tetramer-defined viral CDR3s, and a viral motif had to include at least three viral sequences and show V-gene enrichment. TCRdb retrieved this table from immuneACCESS and kept in-frame rearrangements only. Not all clones are present; in checked studies, unresolved V genes account for under half, and no reason is known for the remainder. Clone size and V and J calls were adopted from that table, with D and trimming inferred from the DNA. A total of approximately 43,000 clones appear in this sample, almost 90% of them only once. The top ten clonotypes cover about 2.6% of the sample.

As for this clone: Its antigen target is currently unknown. No clone much larger than this one lies a single base away; base qualities are absent.

The CDR3 has 13 amino acids, counting the end cysteine and phenylalanine. Only the CDR3 part of the read is kept: 39 bases, read in frame from the first base. Based on the germline V gene, the CDR1 and CDR2 sequences are SGHTA and FQGTGA. V drops 4 bases and J drops 8 bases, leaving 13 bases in between. The sequence came from a female donor older than 55 with stage I squamous cell lung carcinoma. The sample here was peripheral blood, taken before any cancer treatment. The sequence joins TRBV7-3 to TRBJ2-3, with TRBD2 perhaps the D gene, on 6 matching bases. The CDR3 region has the sequence CASSSGTLGTQYF. The DNA sequence is TGTGCCAGCAGCTCAGGGACTCTCGGTACGCAGTATTTT. This CDR3, with the reference TRBV7-3 and TRBJ2-3 proteins standing in past its ends, gives the full variable domain GAGVSQTPSNKVTEKGKYVELRCDPISGHTALYWYRQSLGQGPEFLIYFQGTGAADDSGLPNDRFFAVRPEGSVSTLKIQRTERGDSAVYLCASSSGTLGTQYFGPGTRLTVL.